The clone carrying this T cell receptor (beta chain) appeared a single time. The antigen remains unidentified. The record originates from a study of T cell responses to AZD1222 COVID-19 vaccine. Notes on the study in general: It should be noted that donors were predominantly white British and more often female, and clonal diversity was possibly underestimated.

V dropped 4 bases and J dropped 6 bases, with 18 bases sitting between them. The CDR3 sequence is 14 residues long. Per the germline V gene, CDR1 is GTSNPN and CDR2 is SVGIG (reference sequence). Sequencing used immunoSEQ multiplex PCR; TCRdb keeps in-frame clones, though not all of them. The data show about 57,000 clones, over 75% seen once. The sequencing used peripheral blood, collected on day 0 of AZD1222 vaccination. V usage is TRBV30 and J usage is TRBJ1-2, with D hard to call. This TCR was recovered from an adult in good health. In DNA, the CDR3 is TGTGCCTGGAATGGAATCCATTCTGGGGATGGCTACACCTTC. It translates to CAWNGIHSGDGYTF. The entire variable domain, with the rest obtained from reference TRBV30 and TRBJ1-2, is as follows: SQTIHQWPATLVQPVGSPLSLECTVEGTSNPNLYWYRQAAGRGLQLLFYSVGIGQISSEVPQNLSASRPQDRQFILSSKKLLLSDSGFYLCAWNGIHSGDGYTFGSGTRLTVV.